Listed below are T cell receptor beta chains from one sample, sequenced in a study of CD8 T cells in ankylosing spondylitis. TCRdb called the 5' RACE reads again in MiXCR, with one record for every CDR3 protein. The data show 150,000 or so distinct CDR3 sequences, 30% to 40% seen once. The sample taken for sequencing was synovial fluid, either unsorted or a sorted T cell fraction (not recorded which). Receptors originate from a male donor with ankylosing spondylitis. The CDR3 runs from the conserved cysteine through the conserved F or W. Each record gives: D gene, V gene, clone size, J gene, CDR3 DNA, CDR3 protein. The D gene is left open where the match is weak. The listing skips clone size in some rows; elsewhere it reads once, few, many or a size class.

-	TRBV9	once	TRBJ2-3	TGTGCCAGCAGCGTAGCCAGGAACACAGATACGCAGTATTTT	CASSVARNTDTQYF
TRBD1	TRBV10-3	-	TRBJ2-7	TGTGCCATCAGTGAACCCGGGACAGGGTTGGGCGAGCAGTACTTC	CAISEPGTGLGEQYF
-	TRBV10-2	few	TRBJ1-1	TGCGCCAGCAGAGGGTCAGGGAGGGACACTGAAGCTTTCTTT	CASRGSGRDTEAFF
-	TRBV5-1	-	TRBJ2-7	TGCGCCAGCAGCTCCCTAAGGGCTTGGGGCTACGAGCAGTACTTC	CASSSLRAWGYEQYF
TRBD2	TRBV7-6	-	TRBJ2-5	TGTGCCAGCAGCTTAGGACTAGCGGGAGTGGTGGGCCAAGAGACCCAGTACTTC	CASSLGLAGVVGQETQYF
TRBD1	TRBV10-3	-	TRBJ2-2	TGTGCCATCGGGACAGGGGTTAACACCGGGGAGCTGTTTTTT	CAIGTGVNTGELFF
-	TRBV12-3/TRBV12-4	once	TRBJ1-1	TGTGCCAGCATGAAAGGCGCGACGGGATATTCTGAAGCTTTCTTT	CASMKGATGYSEAFF
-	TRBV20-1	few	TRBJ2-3	TGCAGTGCTCCCGACCCGAATACGCAGTATTTT	CSAPDPNTQYF
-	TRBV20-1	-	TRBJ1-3	TGCAGTGCGGCGGGAATGGACACCATATATTTT	CSAAGMDTIYF
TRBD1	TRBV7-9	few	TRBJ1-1	TGTGCCAGCAGCCAGACAGGGCTGAACACTGAAGCTTTCTTT	CASSQTGLNTEAFF
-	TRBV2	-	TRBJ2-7	TGTGCCAGCAGTGACTACCGGAGCTCCTACGAGCAGTACTTC	CASSDYRSSYEQYF
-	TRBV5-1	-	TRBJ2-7	TGCGCCAGCAGCTTGGCCATCGGACAGAGCTACGAGCAGTACTTC	CASSLAIGQSYEQYF
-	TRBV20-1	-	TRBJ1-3	TGCAGTGCTAGAGCAGACCATGGAAACACCATATATTTT	CSARADHGNTIYF
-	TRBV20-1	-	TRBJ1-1	TGCAGTGCTCCCAGGCCGGACAGTCGGAACACTGAAGCTTTCTTT	CSAPRPDSRNTEAFF
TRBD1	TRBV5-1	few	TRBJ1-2	TGCGCCAGCCTGGATCGGACAGGGGATGGCTACACCTTC	CASLDRTGDGYTF
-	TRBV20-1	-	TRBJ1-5	TGCAGTGCTAGAGTTGGAGGGAGAGGCAATCAGCCCCAGCATTTT	CSARVGGRGNQPQHF
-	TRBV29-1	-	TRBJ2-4	TGCAGCGTTGAGTATGGCCCCATAGGAAAAAACATTCAGTACTTC	CSVEYGPIGKNIQYF
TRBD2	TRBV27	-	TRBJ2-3	TGTGCCAGCAGTAACTTACTAGCGGGAAAGCCAGATACGCAGTATTTT	CASSNLLAGKPDTQYF
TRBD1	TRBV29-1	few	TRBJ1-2	TGCAGCGTTGAAGTCAGGACAGGGATAGGCTACACCTTC	CSVEVRTGIGYTF
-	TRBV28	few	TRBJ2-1	TGTGCCAGCAGTTCTGAGGACCTCTCCTACAATGAGCAGTTCTTC	CASSSEDLSYNEQFF
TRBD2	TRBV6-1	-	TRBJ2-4	TGTGCCAGCAGTGAACAGACTAGCGGGGTTGGAGGCTCCATTCAGTACTTC	CASSEQTSGVGGSIQYF
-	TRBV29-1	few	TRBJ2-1	TGCAGCGCTGGGAGGTCGAATGAGCAGTTCTTC	CSAGRSNEQFF
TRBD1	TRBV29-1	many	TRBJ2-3	TGCAGCGTTGAACGGCAGGGGGCCATCATCGAACATACGCAGTATTTT	CSVERQGAIIEHTQYF
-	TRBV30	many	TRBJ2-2	TGTGCTTGGAACGTGGTGACCGGGGAGCTGTTTTTT	CAWNVVTGELFF